The T cell receptor (beta chain) under discussion was sequenced for a study of T cell changes during pregnancy in multiple sclerosis. Sequenced by immunoSEQ multiplex PCR; TCRdb stores in-frame clones only, minus some. The sample holds about 75,000 clones; 89% are singletons and the top ten take roughly 1%. The material was peripheral blood, obtained in the first trimester of pregnancy. This sequence was found in a female donor in good health, enrolled as a control in a pregnancy study.

CDR3 residues: CSGGWGEENTEAFF. For the CDR3, the DNA is TGCAGCGGGGGTTGGGGGGAGGAGAACACTGAAGCTTTCTTT. The chain couples TRBV29-1 to TRBJ1-1, with a tentative D call TRBD1 (5 bases). The CDR3 covers 14 residues. Per germline, CDR1 SQVTM and CDR2 ANQGSEA. V was cut by 7 bases and J by 1 base, with 16 bases left in between.